The TCR beta chain described here comes from a study of human T cells and chemical hapten exposure. Described time point: patch test 1, 2 weeks after DPC sensitization. Treatment here: therapeutic diphenylcyclopropenone sensitization with weekly scalp DPC. This clonotype was picked up many times. TCRdb used MiXCR to reprocess the RACE reads, holding one entry per CDR3 protein. The sample has around 50,000 distinct CDR3 sequences; roughly 9.5% are singletons. V was trimmed by 4 bases and J by 5 bases, leaving 11 bases between them. The germline gives CDR1 SGHDN, CDR2 FVKESK. This CDR3 has 13 residues. Specimen: whole blood, collected in connection with sensitization to the hapten diphenylcyclopropenone (DPC). This sequence joins TRBV14 and TRBJ1-1, with no clear D. This receptor was taken from a woman aged 50 to 60 with alopecia areata. Some clones in this sample may be carry-over from other donors' samples. The DNA of the CDR3 is TGTGCCAGCAGCCTCAATGGCCAGACTGAAGCTTTCTTT. Translating gives CASSLNGQTEAFF.